The 22 T cell receptor beta chains reported below all come from one sample, sequenced in a study of regulatory T cells in long-lasting Graves disease. This sample's time point: newly diagnosed GD, antithyroid drugs for less than 3 months. From RNA extracted from PBMCs, the TCR library was made. Researchers made TCR beta libraries by using iRepertoire HTBI primers and running Arm-PCR on CDR3 regions. TCRdb analysed the multiplex PCR reads with MiXCR anew, one entry per CDR3 protein. The sample yields over 450,000 distinct CDR3 sequences, about 11% seen once. These same data were also listed under a study on T cells in Graves' hyperthyroidism and ophthalmopathy.

Sequenced here: peripheral blood mononuclear cells (PBMCs), sampled at new diagnosis, from a patient treated with antithyroid drugs. These receptors came from a woman aged 25 to 45 with Graves disease.

This clonotype has a handful of counts. This chain joins TRBV7-2 and TRBJ1-1; D call uncertain. CDR3 length: 16 amino acids. CDR1 is SGHTA, CDR2 FQGNSA, per germline. Trimming cost V 1 base and J 0 bases, with 12 bases left between them. The CDR3: CASSLGVGLMNTEAFF. The CDR3 DNA sequence: TGTGCCAGCAGCTTAGGGGTAGGGCTCATGAACACTGAAGCTTTCTTT.

This clonotype was observed at least ten times. The CDR3: CATSERTGETQYF. CDR3 nucleotides: TGTGCCACCAGTGAGAGGACTGGGGAGACCCAGTACTTC. V usage is TRBV24-1 and J usage is TRBJ2-5; possible D gene TRBD2, 5 bases. This CDR3 contains 13 residues. V was clipped by 4 bases and J by 5 bases, with 10 bases between them. Germline V gene sequence: CDR1 KGHDR, CDR2 SFDVKD.

This chain uses TRBV24-1 with TRBJ2-1, with 10 bases lining up with TRBD2. The germline CDR1 and CDR2 sequences are KGHDR and SFDVKD. This CDR3 spans 12 amino acids. After removal of 11 bases from V and 9 bases from J, the junction contained 6 bases not matched to a gene. The CDR3 DNA reads as TGTGCCATAGCGGGGGGCTGGGGTGAGCAGTTCTTC. Translation gives CAIAGGWGEQFF.

As regards this clonotype: Only one base separates this from a far larger clonotype, so it likely reflects a read error. The chain couples TRBV11-2 to TRBJ2-1; no clear D. CDR1 is SGHAT, CDR2 FQNNGV, per germline. V was shortened by 1 base and J by 10 bases, with 11 bases between the two germline ends. There are 13 residues in the CDR3. The CDR3, as DNA: TGTGCCAGCAGCTTAGGTTTCCAGGCCGAGCAGTTCTTC. The encoded protein is CASSLGFQAEQFF.

This clonotype has at least ten counts. V and J are TRBV30 and TRBJ2-1; 11 positions agree with TRBD2. Germline V gene sequence: CDR1 GTSNPN, CDR2 SVGIG (reference sequence). This CDR3 is 16 amino acids long. The trim removed 3 bases at V and 2 bases at J, leaving 6 bases unmatched. The CDR3 region has the DNA TGTGCCTGGAGCCGAATAGCGGGAGGGGCCTACAATGAGCAGTTCTTC. This codes for CAWSRIAGGAYNEQFF.

This chain joins TRBV4-1 and TRBJ1-5, with D maybe TRBD1 (5 bases). The germline gives CDR1 MGHRA, CDR2 YSYEKL. With 0 bases removed from V and 7 bases from J, the gap between germline ends came to 16 bases. The CDR3 loop spans 16 amino acids. The DNA of the CDR3 is TGCGCCAGCAGCCAAGATTCGGCAGGGTCTTGGCAGCCCCAGCATTTT. As protein: CASSQDSAGSWQPQHF.

This clonotype has a count of ten or more. The V and J genes are TRBV4-1 and TRBJ2-7; D is undetermined. Germline CDR1 reads MGHRA; CDR2 reads YSYEKL. The CDR3 covers 13 residues. Trimming shortened V by 0 bases and J by 3 bases, and 6 bases separated the two germline ends. CDR3 residues: CASSQDASYEQYF. The DNA of the CDR3 is TGCGCCAGCAGCCAAGATGCCAGCTACGAGCAGTACTTC.

Ten or more counts support this clonotype. J is TRBJ1-2 and V is TRBV24-1, with D hard to call. The CDR3 runs 11 residues. V was clipped by 7 bases and J by 0 bases, with 2 bases between them. Germline V gene data show CDR1 as KGHDR and CDR2 as SFDVKD. Written as DNA, the CDR3 is TGTGCCACCAGGTCTAACTATGGCTACACCTTC. Translating it yields CATRSNYGYTF.

CDR3 DNA sequence: TGTGCCAGCAGCTTACCCGCGGCAGCAACTAACTATGGCTACACCTTC. This translates into CASSLPAAATNYGYTF. V is TRBV5-5 and J is TRBJ1-2; D is undetermined. CDR3 length: 16 amino acids. Germline CDR1 and CDR2: SGHKS and YYEKEE (reference sequence). V lost 2 bases, J lost 0 bases, and 14 bases lay in between. Using reference TRBV5-5 and TRBJ1-2 for the parts outside the CDR3, the full variable domain is DAGVTQSPTHLIKTRGQQVTLRCSPISGHKSVSWYQQVLGQGPQFIFQYYEKEERGRGNFPDRFSARQFPNYSSELNVNALLLGDSALYLCASSLPAAATNYGYTFGSGTRLTVV.

This clonotype has at least ten counts. The gene calls are TRBV12-3 or TRBV12-4 and TRBJ1-4; possibly TRBD1 for D (6 bases). V lost 6 bases and J lost 5, with 16 bases in between. The CDR3 is 15 residues long. The CDR3 nucleotides read TGTGCCAGCAGCCGATGGACAGCGATAAATGAAAAACTGTTTTTT. This gives the protein CASSRWTAINEKLFF.

This clonotype has at least ten counts. The chain carries TRBV3-1 and TRBJ2-1, with TRBD2 matching 12 bases. The V segment lost 0 bases and the J segment 8 bases; nucleotides outside the gene matches: 8. Germline V gene sequence: CDR1 LGHDT, CDR2 YNNKEL (reference sequence). The CDR3 runs to 17 residues. CDR3 sequence reads: CASSQDRPSGRVHEQFF. CDR3 nucleotides: TGTGCCAGCAGCCAAGATCGACCTAGCGGGAGGGTCCATGAGCAGTTCTTC.

The gene calls are TRBV2 and TRBJ2-1, with 8 bases aligning to TRBD2. The V and J ends lost 7 bases and 8 bases, in that order; junction bases with no gene match: 7. CDR1 and CDR2 from the germline V gene are SNHLY and FYNNEI. The CDR3 has 13 amino acids. The CDR3 region is CASNEREPDEQFF. Here the CDR3 DNA reads TGTGCCAGCAACGAGCGGGAGCCCGATGAGCAGTTCTTC.

V gene TRBV6-2 or TRBV6-3 combines with J gene TRBJ2-6, with 12 nucleotides matching TRBD1. This CDR3 is 20 amino acids long. V was pared by 5 bases and J by 0 bases, with 11 bases of the junction left unmatched. CDR1 is MNHEY and CDR2 is SVGEGT in the germline V gene. For the CDR3, the DNA is TGTGCCAGCAGTGCCAAAATGGGACAGGGGGCCGACTCTGGGGCCAACGTCCTGACTTTC. Translation gives CASSAKMGQGADSGANVLTF.

This clonotype has ten or more counts. The chain recombines TRBV3-1 with TRBJ2-7; D remains ambiguous. CDR1 LGHDT and CDR2 YNNKEL come from the germline V gene (reference sequence). This CDR3 spans 15 amino acids. V was shortened by 0 bases and J by 3 bases, with 12 bases between the two germline ends. The CDR3 loop reads CASSQDTSQIYEQYF. As DNA, the CDR3 is TGTGCCAGCAGCCAAGATACGTCCCAGATCTACGAGCAGTACTTC.

This clonotype has at least ten counts. V usage is TRBV6-2 or TRBV6-3 and J usage is TRBJ2-3; TRBD1 is a possible D gene (6 bases). Trimming stripped 2 bases from V and 5 bases from J, with 26 bases between. Looked up from germline, CDR1 is MNHEY and CDR2 is SVGEGT. This CDR3 contains 19 residues. The CDR3 sequence: CASSYNRDIRGTTQDTQYF. The CDR3 DNA reads TGTGCCAGCAGTTACAACCGGGACATACGTGGGACGACACAAGATACGCAGTATTTT.

Ten or more counts support this clonotype. The chain couples TRBV28 to TRBJ2-2; 9 bases are a match to TRBD1. This CDR3 has 16 amino acids. Germline V gene sequence: CDR1 MDHEN, CDR2 SYDVKM. After removal of 6 bases from V and 7 bases from J, the junction contained 12 bases not matched to a gene. Here the CDR3 DNA reads TGTGCCAGCAGCCCCCTGGGACAGGGTTTTTTCGGGGAGCTGTTTTTT. Translated: CASSPLGQGFFGELFF.

This clonotype appeared a few times. This rearrangement joins TRBV5-4 to TRBJ2-5; 13 nucleotides line up with TRBD2. CDR3 length equals 17 residues. In germline, CDR1 is SGHNT, CDR2 YYREEE (reference sequence). Trimming took 3 bases from V and 4 from J; bases not matched to a gene: 9. The CDR3 nucleotides read TGTGCCAGCAGCTCCGGGACTAGCGGGATAGGTCGAGAGACCCAGTACTTC. Translation gives CASSSGTSGIGRETQYF.

This clonotype occurred a few times. The J gene is TRBJ1-2, the V gene TRBV7-2, with 8 bases that match TRBD1. Germline CDR1 and CDR2: SGHTA and FQGNSA. The ends lost 5 bases at V and 4 bases at J; junction bases unmatched: 9. The CDR3 consists of 15 residues. This CDR3 reads CASSPGTGHGYGYTF. CDR3 bases: TGTGCCAGCAGCCCAGGGACAGGTCATGGCTATGGCTACACCTTC.

In its sample, this clonotype was seen many times. The chain uses TRBV10-3 and TRBJ2-7; D not certain. Trimming removed 7 bases from V and 3 bases from J, with 28 bases in between. CDR3 length: 18 residues. Germline-derived CDR1 and CDR2 are ENHRY and SYGVKD. The CDR3 DNA follows: TGTGCCATCACAGACCCGTACCCCCCAAAACGCGTGTGCTACGAGCAGTACTTC. Amino acids: CAITDPYPPKRVCYEQYF.

This clonotype was counted ten times or more. CDR3 protein: CASSLDWTGGDTQYF. CDR3 DNA sequence: TGTGCCAGCAGCTTAGATTGGACGGGAGGTGATACGCAGTATTTT. The chain links TRBV11-3 to TRBJ2-3; TRBD2 matches at 7 bases. The V and J ends lost 0 bases and 6 bases, in that order; junction bases with no gene match: 6. CDR3 size: 15 residues. The V gene's germline CDR1 is SGHNT and CDR2 YENEEA.

In this sample, this clonotype turned up a few times. This may be a read error, as it is one base from a much larger clone. The chain is built from TRBV24-1 and TRBJ2-3, with 11 bases that match TRBD2. The length of the CDR3 is 17 residues. Germline V gene lookup returns CDR1 KGHDR and CDR2 SFDVKD. V trimming: 4 bases; J trimming: 3 bases; junction bases outside the gene matches: 8. The CDR3 DNA is TGTGCCACCAGTGACCCTCGACTAGCGGGAAAGACAGATACGCAGTATTTT. This translates into CATSDPRLAGKTDTQYF.

This chain connects TRBV4-1 to TRBJ2-2; 8 bases agree with TRBD1. The CDR3 has 17 residues. Germline V gives CDR1 MGHRA, CDR2 YSYEKL. V gave up 2 bases and J gave up 4 bases; unmatched junction bases: 9. The CDR3 is CASSQPPGQGGTGELFF. The CDR3 nucleotides read TGCGCCAGCAGCCAACCACCCGGACAGGGTGGCACCGGGGAGCTGTTTTTT.